The 7 T cell receptor beta chains presented below share a single source sample, sequenced in a study of blood T cells in healthy people across ages. With a J-beta primer mix and a sample-barcoded 5' primer, a second PCR ran roughly 7 to 11 cycles. TCRdb fed the 5' RACE reads into MiXCR, producing one record per CDR3 protein. In the table there are about 640,000 distinct CDR3 sequences, roughly 50% of which are singletons. The source material was blood. Receptors were obtained from a man aged 55 to 69 in good health.

This chain connects TRBV20-1 to TRBJ2-3, with TRBD2 matching 8 bases. The V gene's germline CDR1 is DFQATT and CDR2 SNEGSKA (reference sequence). The V gene end was trimmed by 6 bases and the J gene end by 2 bases; junction bases not matched to a gene: 7. This CDR3 comprises 14 residues. CDR3 bases: TGCAGTGCCCCACGGGGGGGTCTCACAGATACGCAGTATTTT. Encoded protein: CSAPRGGLTDTQYF.

This clonotype was recorded a few times. The chain has TRBV20-1 and TRBJ1-1, with D possibly being TRBD1 (6 bases). Trimming pared 2 bases from V and 6 bases from J, leaving 13 bases between. The CDR3 sequence is 13 residues long. The germline gives CDR1 DFQATT, CDR2 SNEGSKA (reference sequence). In DNA form, the CDR3 reads TGCAGTGCTAGACGGGGGACATACCCTGAAGCTTTCTTT. Protein: CSARRGTYPEAFF.

This chain links TRBV4-2 with TRBJ2-1; 10 nucleotides match TRBD1. Germline V gene data show CDR1 as LGHNA and CDR2 as YNFKEQ. After removal of 3 bases from V and 0 bases from J, the junction contained 17 bases not matched to a gene. The CDR3 covers 21 residues. CDR3 in DNA: TGTGCCAGCAGCCAGCTGAGACAGGGGGCTCCCGCGGGGAGCTCCTACAATGAGCAGTTCTTC. The encoded protein is CASSQLRQGAPAGSSYNEQFF.

This sequence joins TRBV10-3 and TRBJ2-2; 8 bases fit TRBD1. With 11 bases clipped from V and 0 bases from J, the junction kept 5 bases outside the gene matches. The CDR3 consists of 14 residues. From germline, CDR1 is ENHRY and CDR2 SYGVKD. The CDR3 is CAVQGASNTGELFF. CDR3 bases: TGTGCCGTCCAGGGGGCTTCGAACACCGGGGAGCTGTTTTTT.

This clonotype turned up a few times. The genes are TRBV5-6 and TRBJ2-1, with 9 bases matching TRBD2. From germline, CDR1 is SGHDT and CDR2 YYEEEE. With 4 bases clipped from V and 3 bases from J, the junction kept 8 bases outside the gene matches. This CDR3 is 16 amino acids long. CDR3 protein: CASSRGGSGGYNEQFF. The CDR3 nucleotides are TGTGCCAGCAGCCGGGGAGGTAGCGGGGGCTACAATGAGCAGTTCTTC. Drawing the rest from reference TRBV5-6 and TRBJ2-1, the complete variable domain is DAGVTQSPTHLIKTRGQQVTLRCSPKSGHDTVSWYQQALGQGPQFIFQYYEEEERQRGNFPDRFSGHQFPNYSSELNVNALLLGDSALYLCASSRGGSGGYNEQFFGPGTRLTVL.

This clonotype was counted a few times. The chain links TRBV12-3 or TRBV12-4 to TRBJ1-2; D may be TRBD1 (6 bases). The CDR3 is made up of 14 amino acids. Trimming took 3 bases from V and 5 from J, leaving 13 bases between them. The CDR3 spells CASSFGQGSYGYTF. CDR3 nucleotides: TGTGCCAGCAGTTTCGGGCAGGGGTCATATGGCTACACCTTC.

This chain uses TRBV11-2 with TRBJ2-5, with TRBD1 matching 11 bases. The CDR3 covers 15 residues. Losses at the gene ends were 7 bases for V and 5 bases for J; bases not matched to a gene: 9. Germline CDR1 reads SGHAT; CDR2 reads FQNNGV. The CDR3 coding sequence is TGTGCCAGCAAGAGGACAGGGGGCCTCTGGGAGACCCAGTACTTC. This encodes CASKRTGGLWETQYF.